This T cell receptor (beta chain) was identified during a study of shared clonotypes between healthy human individuals (TCRdb year 2020). Background on the whole study: The cohort included three men and a couple of women between 18 and 49 years of age. For each donor, three plates each were used for CD4 naive and CD4 memory, two plates were used for CD8 naive, and one plate was used for CD8 memory. Blood TCR repertoires of a handful of healthy adults were deeply sequenced to estimate repertoire size and the extent of clonotype sharing between individuals. To increase sequencing depth and limit assay-specific biases, different laboratories used diverse techniques to prepare libraries and sequence TCR repertoires. Each donor's leukapheresis produced roughly between about 0.8 and 8.9 billion PBMCs.

In the case of this clone: It has no known antigen specificity. No per-base quality is available; no much larger clone lies one base away.

Using the deep immunoSEQ assay, multiplex PCR amplified TCR CDR3 regions from genomic DNA. For each cell subset, the extracted genomic DNA was distributed evenly across all wells of several immunoSEQ 96-well plates, and each plate served as one replicate. For sorted subsets, about 200 ng genomic DNA, equal to tens of thousands of T cell genomes, was loaded into each replicate PCR. Purified libraries were measured with a Qubit 3.0 fluorometer, size-checked on a Bioanalyzer 2100, and measured again with the KAPA Library Quantification kit. Every immunoSEQ 96-well plate was sequenced on a separate single-read 150-cycle Illumina NextSeq 550 flow cell. Turning to the authors' computational methods: Because the immunoSEQ output included only junctional sequences and no quality scores, the filtering could not be the same as the filtering used for full-length reads. Sequences were annotated with PyIR, a Python wrapper for IgBLAST v1.9, using IMGT germline references to assign V/J genes and CDR3. Reads were filtered out if the reads had weak V/J assignments (E-value above 1e-6), no CDR3, stop codons, out-of-frame junctions, or ambiguous translated residues. V3J clonotypes were defined as sequences sharing an identical inferred V gene, J gene, and CDR3 amino acid sequence. Percentage overlap between repertoires was computed as shared unique clonotypes divided by the size of the smaller repertoire. Three approaches were used to assess repertoire richness: RTK rarefaction, the Chao1 estimator, and Recon v2.1 estimates of unobserved clonotypes. For all TCRbeta clonotypes obtained by the gDNA method from a few donors, generation probabilities were computed with OLGA. TCRdb mirrors the immuneACCESS table, restricted to in-frame sequences. Some clones are absent from its copies; in checked studies, under half trace to an unresolved V gene, and the reason for the others is unknown. V, J and clone size derive from that table, while D and trimming were established from the DNA sequence. Present in this sample are around 2,000,000 clones, approximately 94% of which were seen just once. The ten largest clones represent roughly 1.1% of the sample.

CDR3 length: 13 amino acids, cysteine to phenylalanine. Only the CDR3 DNA stays, 39 bases, in frame from base 1. V and J are trimmed by 7 bases and 6 bases, and the gene matches miss 8 bases of the junction. CDR1 and CDR2, per the germline V gene, are WSHSY and SAAADI. CD8 naive samples consisted of CD45RO-negative cells that were positively selected for CCR7, yielding a CD45RA+CCR7+ population without TemRA cells. The donors were healthy, HIV-negative adults with no recently reported acute infections or vaccinations. Every donor was a Caucasian adult residing in Nashville, Tennessee, USA. Blood was collected by leukapheresis, and PBMCs were isolated by Ficoll-Histopaque density gradient centrifugation and then cryopreserved in liquid nitrogen vapor phase. Purity and quantity of every magnetically sorted T cell population were checked by analytical flow cytometry. Genomic DNA was isolated from each sorted fraction and quantified by UV absorbance on a Nanodrop 2000c.

What the work shows at the level of the full study, not this receptor alone: About 5% of naive CD4, 3.5% of naive CD8, 2.3% of memory CD4, and about 0.4% of memory CD8 clonotypes were shared across several donors. Naive subsets generally had larger estimated clonotype richness than memory subsets did. Pairwise subsampling indicated that sequencing depth was expected to affect the degree of clonotype sharing among donors. Only blood was sampled, and tissue TCR repertoires likely differ from those in blood. Even with the large sequencing depth, rarefaction of the sorted-subset datasets indicated that sequencing was incomplete. Compared with non-shared clonotypes, clonotypes shared by all four sorted-subset donors had higher generation probabilities. Because the study included only a small number of donors, the genetic and exposure-history diversity represented was limited.

The sequenced sample was naive CD8+ T cells sorted from blood. Read against the paper, the sample's cell subset or site label means: CD45RA+CCR7+. The source of this sequence is a man aged 18 to 35 in good health. The V and J genes are TRBV10-2 and TRBJ2-7, with 8 central nucleotides matching TRBD1. The CDR3 loop reads CASTGQGSSEQYF. The sequenced DNA is TGCGCCAGCACCGGACAGGGTAGCAGCGAGCAGTACTTC.